This T cell receptor beta chain was profiled in a study of OX40 agonist ivuxolimab in advanced cancers. Whole-study context: A mean age of roughly 62 years, range about 20 to 85, was recorded, and 82.7% were male.

Trimming removed 3 bases at V and 1 base at J, with 7 bases between. This CDR3 contains 14 residues. CDR1 and CDR2 (germline): KGHSH, LQKENI. Study-level findings and limits: Researchers did not establish what antigens the expanded peripheral T cells target. Dosing at 0.1 to 3.0 mg/kg was accompanied by clonal expansion of CD4+ and CD8+ blood T cells by week 6.

Concerning this clone itself: The antigen remains undetermined.

The assay was immunoSEQ multiplex PCR, and TCRdb's table has in-frame clones only and misses some. This sample has about 46,000 clones; over 75% occur once, and the top ten carry around 60%. This specimen was CD4+ or CD8+ T cells sorted from blood, taken in a trial of the OX40 agonist ivuxolimab. The sequence came from an adult with an advanced solid tumor such as melanoma, head and neck, liver or kidney cancer. V gene TRBV18 combines with J gene TRBJ1-5, with a tentative D call TRBD1 (5 bases). The CDR3 region is CASSPTESNQPQHF. In DNA, the CDR3 is TGTGCCAGCTCACCGACAGAGAGCAATCAGCCCCAGCATTTT.